The 9 T cell receptor beta chains in this list originate from one sample, sequenced in a study of OX40 agonist ivuxolimab in advanced cancers. Some clones are missing from TCRdb's copy, which holds only in-frame ones; the method was immunoSEQ multiplex PCR. This sample carries fewer than 90,000 clones, about 88% of them seen once, and the ten largest clones take 2.5%. This material consisted of CD4+ or CD8+ T cells sorted from blood, taken in a trial of the OX40 agonist ivuxolimab. The receptors originated from an adult with an advanced solid tumor such as melanoma, head and neck, liver or kidney cancer.

The chain recombines TRBV7-3 with TRBJ1-2; 7 bases line up with TRBD1. This CDR3 comprises 15 residues. The V and J ends lost 5 bases and 6 bases, in that order; junction bases with no gene match: 12. Germline-derived CDR1 and CDR2 are SGHTA and FQGTGA. The CDR3: CASSPHSGTDDGYTF. The DNA for the CDR3 is TGTGCCAGCAGCCCTCATTCCGGGACAGATGATGGCTACACCTTC.

The V gene is TRBV18, the J gene TRBJ1-4, with no clear D. Trimming removed 2 bases at V and 5 bases at J, with 9 bases between. This CDR3 is built from 14 residues. Germline V CDR1 and CDR2: KGHSH, LQKENI. In DNA form, the CDR3 reads TGTGCCAGCTCACCAGGCGGAGAAAATGAAAAACTGTTTTTT. As protein: CASSPGGENEKLFF.

The rearrangement uses TRBV9 and TRBJ2-5; D unresolved. Per the germline V gene, CDR1 is SGDLS and CDR2 is YYNGEE. Trimming pared 4 bases from V and 1 base from J, leaving 14 bases between. The CDR3 covers 15 residues. The CDR3 DNA reads as TGTGCCAGCAGCTACGGAAGTAGTACCCAAGAGACCCAGTACTTC. As protein: CASSYGSSTQETQYF.

This clone turned up a few times. The rearrangement joins TRBV7-6 to TRBJ1-5, with D uncertain. The V end was cut by 3 bases, the J end by 4 bases, with 7 bases between. From germline, CDR1 is SGHVS and CDR2 FNYEAQ. The CDR3 spans 13 residues. CDR3: CASSFSGNQPQHF. In DNA, the CDR3 is TGTGCCAGCAGCTTCTCGGGAAATCAGCCCCAGCATTTT.

The genes are TRBV19 and TRBJ1-2, with D uncertain. The germline V gene encodes CDR1 LNHDA and CDR2 SQIVND (reference sequence). This CDR3 region has 12 residues. Trimming pared 3 bases from V and 3 bases from J, leaving 5 bases between. CDR3 bases: TGTGCCAGTAGTATCGTCGACTATGGCTACACCTTC. It codes for CASSIVDYGYTF.

The rearrangement links TRBV11-2 to TRBJ2-3; tentatively, D is TRBD2 (6 bases). Germline-derived CDR1 and CDR2 are SGHAT and FQNNGV. The CDR3 is made up of 16 amino acids. V was cut by 2 bases and J by 0 bases, with 12 bases left in between. CDR3 nucleotide sequence: TGTGCCAGCAGCTTATTGCGGGGAGCTAGCACAGATACGCAGTATTTT. This codes for CASSLLRGASTDTQYF. Together with reference TRBV11-2 and TRBJ2-3, the CDR3 gives the full variable domain: EAGVAQSPRYKIIEKRQSVAFWCNPISGHATLYWYQQILGQGPKLLIQFQNNGVVDDSQLPKDRFSAERLKGVDSTLKIQPAKLEDSAVYLCASSLLRGASTDTQYFGPGTRLTVL.

The genes are TRBV9 and TRBJ2-3; D is unclear. CDR3 size: 14 residues. In germline, CDR1 is SGDLS, CDR2 YYNGEE. Trimming removed 0 bases from V and 2 bases from J, with 7 bases in between. CDR3 sequence: CASSVEAATDTQYF. CDR3 nucleotides: TGTGCCAGCAGCGTAGAGGCAGCCACAGATACGCAGTATTTT.

V gene TRBV14 combines with J gene TRBJ2-5, with TRBD2 matching over 9 bases. Trimming took 1 base from V and 3 from J; bases not matched to a gene: 3. The CDR3 spans 15 residues. Germline CDR1 and CDR2: SGHDN and FVKESK. Here the CDR3 reads CASSQGRTSEETQYF. The CDR3 DNA sequence: TGTGCCAGCAGCCAAGGGAGGACTAGCGAAGAGACCCAGTACTTC.

This sequence joins TRBV2 and TRBJ1-1, with TRBD1 matching over 12 bases. With 9 bases clipped from V and 5 bases from J, the junction kept 10 bases outside the gene matches. Germline V lookup: CDR1 SNHLY, CDR2 FYNNEI. This CDR3 region has 15 residues. CDR3 residues: CASLRDRGRGTEAFF. In nucleotides, the CDR3 is TGTGCCAGTCTCCGGGACAGGGGGCGGGGAACTGAAGCTTTCTTT.